This passage covers 8 T cell receptor beta chains from one sample sequenced in a study of cytomegalovirus exposure and HLA in healthy donors. 13 Jbeta primers and 60 Vbeta primers were used for the PCR. The protocol was immunoSEQ multiplex PCR, while the TCRdb copy is restricted to in-frame clones and leaves out a portion. The sample consists of roughly 100,000 clones, around 75% of them appearing once. Sequences were obtained from PBMCs. These receptors were taken from a man aged 35-49 years in good health and CMV-seronegative.

This sequence joins TRBV5-4 and TRBJ1-6; TRBD1 agrees at 8 bases. The CDR3 sequence is 16 residues long. Germline trimming cut 6 bases from V and 4 bases from J; bases unmatched to any gene: 9. The V gene's germline CDR1 is SGHNT and CDR2 YYREEE (reference sequence). CDR3 region: CASNSDRDPYNSPLHF. The CDR3 DNA reads TGTGCCAGCAACTCGGACAGGGATCCTTATAATTCACCCCTCCACTTT.

This clone appeared once. The V and J genes are TRBV9 and TRBJ2-3; TRBD2 is a possible D gene (5 bases). The CDR3 is made up of 16 amino acids. Trimming removed 4 bases from V and 6 bases from J, with 21 bases in between. Per the germline V gene, CDR1 is SGDLS and CDR2 is YYNGEE. The CDR3 region is CASSSRALAPMDTQYF. The CDR3 bases are TGTGCCAGCAGCTCTCGAGCCCTAGCCCCCATGGATACGCAGTATTTT. The full variable domain, in which reference TRBV9 and TRBJ2-3 provide the parts outside the CDR3, is DSGVTQTPKHLITATGQRVTLRCSPRSGDLSVYWYQQSLDQGLQFLIQYYNGEERAKGNILERFSAQQFPDLHSELNLSSLELGDSALYFCASSSRALAPMDTQYFGPGTRLTVL.

The rearrangement uses TRBV6-1 and TRBJ2-5; tentatively, D is TRBD1 (5 bases). The J call is doubtful: the DNA matches TRBJ2-7 better. CDR3 length: 15 amino acids. CDR1 and CDR2 (germline): MNHNS, SASEGT. CDR3 sequence: CASSGQGGWSYEQYF. CDR3 nucleotides: TGTGCCAGCAGTGGCCAGGGTGGGTGGTCCTACGAGCAGTACTTC.

This rearrangement joins TRBV25-1 to TRBJ2-5, with 7 positions matching TRBD2. The CDR3 sequence is 15 residues long. Trimming removed 0 bases from V and 9 bases from J; junction bases left unmatched: 10. Germline CDR1 MGHDK, CDR2 SYGVNS. CDR3 sequence (DNA): TGTGCCAGCAGTGAATATTCGGGGGGTGGGGAGTCCCAGTACTTC. Translating gives CASSEYSGGGESQYF.

The chain links TRBV5-4 to TRBJ2-5; D is uncertain. Trimming took off 0 bases at V and 2 bases at J, with 8 bases between the two ends. The CDR3 covers 14 residues. The V gene's germline CDR1 is SGHNT and CDR2 YYREEE (reference sequence). The CDR3 loop reads CASSLAGRQETQYF. For the CDR3, the DNA is TGTGCCAGCAGCTTGGCCGGCAGGCAAGAGACCCAGTACTTC.

The chain carries TRBV6-6 and TRBJ1-1; TRBD1 might be the D (5 bases). The germline V gene encodes CDR1 MNHNY and CDR2 SVGAGI (reference sequence). Trimming removed 4 bases from V and 4 bases from J, with 13 bases in between. There are 14 residues in the CDR3. Here the CDR3 reads CASSSVGGSTEAFF. CDR3 DNA sequence: TGTGCCAGCAGTTCCGTCGGGGGGAGCACTGAAGCTTTCTTT.

The rearrangement uses TRBV5-1 and TRBJ1-1; no firm D call. Germline-derived CDR1 and CDR2 are SGHRS and YFSETQ. V shed 0 bases and J shed 1 base, with 10 bases lying between them. The CDR3 is 15 residues long. The CDR3 DNA is TGCGCCAGCAGCTTGGGGAGGGAGGGGAACACTGAAGCTTTCTTT. It specifies CASSLGREGNTEAFF.

This clone was seen just once. The J gene is TRBJ1-2, the V gene TRBV6-1; the D is unclear. The CDR3 length is 14 residues. The V gene's germline CDR1 is MNHNS and CDR2 SASEGT. The V end lost 5 bases, the J end lost 1 base, and 11 bases lay between the germline ends. The CDR3 loop is CASSSAGFNYGYTF. CDR3 bases: TGTGCCAGCAGTTCGGCAGGCTTTAACTATGGCTACACCTTC.